Listed here is a single T cell receptor (beta chain). The source of the sample is a study of blood T cell repertoires in COVID-19. On the study more broadly: Specimens from acute and convalescent COVID-19 originated in the United States, Italy and Spain.

Repertoires were generated with immunoSEQ multiplex PCR, while TCRdb's copy carries only in-frame clones and drops some. Among 380,000 or so clones listed, 70% to 90% were seen once. J gave up 1 base and V 6 bases, and 5 bases lay outside the gene matches. Germline V CDR1 and CDR2: KGHSH, LQKENI. The CDR3 spans 14 residues. This clonotype originated in a woman aged 60-75 years with COVID-19, enrolled during active disease. The sample taken for sequencing was peripheral blood. This chain links TRBV18 with TRBJ1-1, with 7 bases matching TRBD1. The chain's CDR3 is CASSVDRTNTEAFF. The CDR3 DNA reads TGTGCCAGCTCCGTGGACAGGACGAACACTGAAGCTTTCTTT. The entire variable domain, with the rest obtained from reference TRBV18 and TRBJ1-1, is as follows: NAGVMQNPRHLVRRRGQEARLRCSPMKGHSHVYWYRQLPEEGLKFMVYLQKENIIDESGMPKERFSAEFPKEGPSILRIQQVVRGDSAAYFCASSVDRTNTEAFFGQGTRLTVV.